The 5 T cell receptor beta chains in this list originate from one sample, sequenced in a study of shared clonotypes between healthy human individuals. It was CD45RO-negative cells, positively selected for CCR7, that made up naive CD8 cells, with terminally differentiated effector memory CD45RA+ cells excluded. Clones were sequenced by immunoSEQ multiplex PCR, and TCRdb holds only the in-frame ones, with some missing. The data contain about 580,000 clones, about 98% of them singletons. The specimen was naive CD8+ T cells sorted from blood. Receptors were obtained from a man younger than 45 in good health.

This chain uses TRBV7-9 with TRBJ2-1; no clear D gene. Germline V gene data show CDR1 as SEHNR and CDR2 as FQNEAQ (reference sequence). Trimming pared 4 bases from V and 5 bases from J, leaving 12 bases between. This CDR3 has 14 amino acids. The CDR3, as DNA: TGTGCCAGCAGCTCGAGTCAGAAAAACAATGAGCAGTTCTTC. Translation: CASSSSQKNNEQFF. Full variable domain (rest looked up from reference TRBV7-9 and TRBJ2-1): DTGVSQNPRHKITKRGQNVTFRCDPISEHNRLYWYRQTLGQGPEFLTYFQNEAQLEKSRLLSDRFSAERPKGSFSTLEIQRTEQGDSAMYLCASSSSQKNNEQFFGPGTRLTVL.

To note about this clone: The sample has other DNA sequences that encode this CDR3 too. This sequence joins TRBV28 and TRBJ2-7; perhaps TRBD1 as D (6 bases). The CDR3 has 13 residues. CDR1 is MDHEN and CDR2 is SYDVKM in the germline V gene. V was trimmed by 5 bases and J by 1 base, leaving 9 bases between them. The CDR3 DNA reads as TGTGCCAGCAGTCTTGGACAGTCCTACGAGCAGTACTTC. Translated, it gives CASSLGQSYEQYF.

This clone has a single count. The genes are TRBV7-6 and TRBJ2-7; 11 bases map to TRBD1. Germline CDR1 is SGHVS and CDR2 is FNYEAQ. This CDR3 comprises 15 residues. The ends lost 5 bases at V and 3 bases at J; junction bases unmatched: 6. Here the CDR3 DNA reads TGTGCCAGCAGCGCCGCCGGGACAGGGGGCTACGAGCAGTACTTC. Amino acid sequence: CASSAAGTGGYEQYF.

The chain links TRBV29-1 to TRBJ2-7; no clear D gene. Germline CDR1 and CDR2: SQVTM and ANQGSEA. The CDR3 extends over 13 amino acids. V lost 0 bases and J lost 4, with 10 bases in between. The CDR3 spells CSVEDPSGYEQYF. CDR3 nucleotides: TGCAGCGTTGAAGATCCCTCCGGATACGAGCAGTACTTC.

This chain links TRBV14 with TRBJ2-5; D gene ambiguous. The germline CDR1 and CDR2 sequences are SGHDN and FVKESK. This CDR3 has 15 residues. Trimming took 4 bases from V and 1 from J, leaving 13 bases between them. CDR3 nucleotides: TGTGCCAGCAGCCCCGAAGACTGGGTCCAAGAGACCCAGTACTTC. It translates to CASSPEDWVQETQYF.